This record covers a single TCR beta chain. This entry is derived from a study of blood T cell repertoires in COVID-19. On the study more broadly: Acute and convalescent COVID-19 specimens originated in the United States, Italy and Spain. Sample material is recorded as cDNA or gDNA derived from T cells, B-cell-depleted T cells, or PBMCs.

CDR3 length equals 13 residues. V dropped 5 bases and J dropped 3 bases, with 10 bases sitting between them. In the study's own analysis: Estimation of nucleated cell counts relied on the amplification of reference gene primers. Repertoires were generated with immunoSEQ multiplex PCR, while TCRdb's copy carries only in-frame clones and drops some. V, J and clone size are those of that table, while D and trimming were read from the DNA. The profile shows fewer than 100,000 clones, 70% to 90% of them singletons. The chain is built from TRBV12-3 or TRBV12-4 and TRBJ1-2, with D unresolved. The sequencing sample was made of peripheral blood. The TCR sequence derives from a man aged 55 to 70 with acute or convalescent COVID-19. The CDR3 DNA follows: TGTGCCAGCAGTCCCCGTCCGGACTATGGCTACACCTTC. As protein: CASSPRPDYGYTF.